This T cell receptor beta chain was profiled in a study of T-cell memory formation after mild COVID-19. TCRdb independently ran MiXCR on the 5' RACE reads; one entry per CDR3 protein. The table shows 300,000 to 400,000 distinct CDR3 sequences, with over 10% occurring only once. This CDR3 contains 15 residues. Trimming took 3 bases from V and 7 from J; bases not matched to a gene: 6. CDR1 is SGDLS, CDR2 YYNGEE, per germline. The specimen sequenced was PBMCs or a T cell subset sorted from them (not recorded which). This TCR was sampled from a man aged 18 to 30 who had mild COVID-19 (a few samples of this study predate the infection). Cell type and time point are not known. The V gene is TRBV9, the J gene TRBJ1-6; 8 bases match TRBD1. This CDR3 reads CASSEAGQDNSPLHF. The CDR3 DNA reads as TGTGCCAGCAGCGAGGCGGGACAGGACAATTCACCCCTCCACTTT.